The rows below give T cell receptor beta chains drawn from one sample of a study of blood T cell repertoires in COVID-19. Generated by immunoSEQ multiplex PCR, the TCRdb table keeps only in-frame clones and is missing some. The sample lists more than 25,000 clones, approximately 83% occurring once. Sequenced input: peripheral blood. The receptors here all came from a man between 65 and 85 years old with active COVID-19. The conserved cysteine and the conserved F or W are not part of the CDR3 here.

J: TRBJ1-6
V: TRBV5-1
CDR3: ASTTGESPLH

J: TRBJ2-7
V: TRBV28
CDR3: ASSLYSGQGPLISRKQY

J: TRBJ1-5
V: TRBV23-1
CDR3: ASSQPPGVLYQPQH

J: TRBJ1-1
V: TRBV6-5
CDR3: ASKRQLNTEAF

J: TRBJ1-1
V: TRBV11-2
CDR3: ASSSQLQGARTEAF

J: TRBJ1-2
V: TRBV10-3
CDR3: AISVDRNGYT

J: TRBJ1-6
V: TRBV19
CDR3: ASSIGGSSPLH

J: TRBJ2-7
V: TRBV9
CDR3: ASSVAPGQGAAYEQY

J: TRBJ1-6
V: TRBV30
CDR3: AWSEAHSEYSPLH

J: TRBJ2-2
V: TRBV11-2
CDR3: ASRTGRRGTGELF

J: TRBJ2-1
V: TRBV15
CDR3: ATRDWGNEQF

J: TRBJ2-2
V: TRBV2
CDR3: ASRTNRGAGELF

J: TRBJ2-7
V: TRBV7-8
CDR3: ASSLARDRAYEQY

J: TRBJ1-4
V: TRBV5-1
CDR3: ASSPGGTGTNEKLF

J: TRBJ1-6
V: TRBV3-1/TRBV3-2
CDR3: ASSQSQGSGSPLH